This TCR beta chain was found in a study of post-analysis software for immune sequencing data. The overall study: The cohort encompassed relapsing-remitting, secondary progressive and progressive-relapsing multiple sclerosis disease courses.

Sequencing libraries made from TCR beta cDNA carried unique molecular identifiers. Using its own MiXCR run on the PCR reads, TCRdb lists one record per CDR3 protein. The sample shows hundreds of thousands of distinct CDR3 sequences, roughly 27% of them seen only once. This clonotype was counted at least ten times. The antigen is undetermined. Germline CDR1 and CDR2: DFQATT and SNEGSKA (reference sequence). This CDR3 region has 14 residues. V lost 6 bases to trimming and J lost 8 bases; unmatched junction nucleotides: 12. Study-level points and caveats: Compared against controls, patients with multiple sclerosis displayed significantly lower normalized Chao1 diversity. Roughly 5 TRBV segments, TRBV5-6, TRBV5-1 and TRBV20-1 among them, were found more frequent in patients than controls.

This chain connects TRBV20-1 to TRBJ2-1, with 8 bases identical to TRBD1. The TCR sequence derives from a girl between 10 and 17 years old with multiple sclerosis. The sequenced material came from blood. CDR3 DNA: TGCAGTGCATATAGACAGGGGAGTATCGATGAGCAGTTCTTC. This translates into CSAYRQGSIDEQFF.